The following is a T cell receptor (beta chain) sequence with its context. The antigen is undetermined. These data come from a study of T-cell memory formation after mild COVID-19. Overall study: Clusters were largely donor specific.

Study-level points and caveats: A second wave expanding day 15 to 37 was CD4+-biased; contracting clones were balanced. Some clones that responded turned up in pre-infection memory, which suggests that cross-reactive memory joined in.

The CDR3 runs to 14 residues. V shed 3 bases and J 5 bases; nucleotides not matched to a gene: 6. CDR1 is DFQATT and CDR2 is SNEGSKA in the germline V gene (reference sequence). TCRdb independently ran MiXCR on the 5' RACE reads; one entry per CDR3 protein. This table holds a few hundred thousand distinct CDR3 sequences, more than 20% found once. The sequencing input was PBMCs or a T cell subset sorted from them (not recorded which). The rearrangement links TRBV20-1 to TRBJ2-7; TRBD2 aligns across 11 bases. This receptor was obtained from an adult woman who had mild COVID-19 (a few samples of this study predate the infection). Cell type and time point are not known. The CDR3 sequence: CSASGTSGFNEQYF. DNA for the CDR3: TGCAGTGCTAGTGGGACTAGCGGATTTAACGAGCAGTACTTC.